The present TCR beta chain was sequenced within a study of Graves' ophthalmopathy and Graves' hyperthyroidism. V was clipped by 1 base and J by 1 base, with 8 bases between them. The CDR3 is 14 amino acids. Germline-derived CDR1 and CDR2 are SGHTA and FQGNSA. TCR beta CDR3 regions were amplified from RNA transcripts. RT-PCR with HTBI primers came first, then second-round multiplex PCR. One entry per CDR3 protein results from TCRdb running MiXCR on the multiplex PCR reads. The profile covers 600,000 to 700,000 distinct CDR3 sequences, with 35% to 45% appearing a single time and about 3.3% taken by the ten largest. For donors with ophthalmopathy, the disease showed moderate-to-severe activity, reached CAS ≥3 and NOSPECS ≥4, and had lasted under 3 months. Someone took the PBMCs out of about 10 ml of fresh peripheral blood.

Sequencing used peripheral blood. This chain connects TRBV7-2 to TRBJ2-7, with no clear D. The sequence derives from an adult man with Graves' ophthalmopathy. CDR3 in amino acids: CASSLVGPSYEQYF. The CDR3 coding sequence is TGTGCCAGCAGCTTAGTTGGGCCTTCCTACGAGCAGTACTTC.